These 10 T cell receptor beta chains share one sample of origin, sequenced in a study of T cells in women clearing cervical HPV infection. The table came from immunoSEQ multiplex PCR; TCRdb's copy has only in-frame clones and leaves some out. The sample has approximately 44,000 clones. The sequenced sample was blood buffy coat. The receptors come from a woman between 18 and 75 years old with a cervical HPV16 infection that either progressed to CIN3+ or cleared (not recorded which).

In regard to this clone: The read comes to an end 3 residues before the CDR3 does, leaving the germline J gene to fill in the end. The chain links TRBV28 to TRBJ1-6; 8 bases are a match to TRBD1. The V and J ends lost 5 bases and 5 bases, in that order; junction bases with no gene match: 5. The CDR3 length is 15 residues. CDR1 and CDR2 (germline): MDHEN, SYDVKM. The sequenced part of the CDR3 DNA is TGTGCCAGCAGTATAGACAGGGGAAATAATTCACCC. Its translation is CASSIDRGNNSP. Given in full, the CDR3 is CASSIDRGNNSPLHF.

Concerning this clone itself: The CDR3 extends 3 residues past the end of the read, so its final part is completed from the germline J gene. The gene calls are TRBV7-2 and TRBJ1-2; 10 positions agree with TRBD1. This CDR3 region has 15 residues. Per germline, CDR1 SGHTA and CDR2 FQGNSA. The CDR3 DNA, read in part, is TGTGCCAGCAGCGGACAGGGGGGAAGCACAGATACG. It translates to CASSGQGGSTDT. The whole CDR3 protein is CASSGQGGSTDTYTF.

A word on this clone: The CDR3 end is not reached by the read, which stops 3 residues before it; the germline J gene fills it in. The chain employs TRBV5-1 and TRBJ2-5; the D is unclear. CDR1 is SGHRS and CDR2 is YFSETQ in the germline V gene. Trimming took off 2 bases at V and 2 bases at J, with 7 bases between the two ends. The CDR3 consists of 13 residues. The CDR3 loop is CASSFNGQETQYF. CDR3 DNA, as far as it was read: TGCGCCAGCAGCTTTAACGGGCAAGAGACC.

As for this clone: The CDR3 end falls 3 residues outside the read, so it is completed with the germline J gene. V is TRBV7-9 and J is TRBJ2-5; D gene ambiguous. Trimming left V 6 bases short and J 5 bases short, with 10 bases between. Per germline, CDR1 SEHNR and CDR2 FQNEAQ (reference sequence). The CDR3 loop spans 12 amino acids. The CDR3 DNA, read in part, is TGTGCCAGCAGGAACTCTTTGGAGACC. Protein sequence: CASRNSLET. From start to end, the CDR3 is CASRNSLETQYF.

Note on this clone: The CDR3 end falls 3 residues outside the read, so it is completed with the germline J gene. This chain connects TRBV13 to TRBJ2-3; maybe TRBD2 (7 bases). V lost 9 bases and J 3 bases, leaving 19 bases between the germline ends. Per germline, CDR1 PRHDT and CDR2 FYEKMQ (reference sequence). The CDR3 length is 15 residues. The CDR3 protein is CARQTRGARTDTQYF. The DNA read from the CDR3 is TGTGCCAGGCAAACCCGGGGGGCGAGGACAGATACG.

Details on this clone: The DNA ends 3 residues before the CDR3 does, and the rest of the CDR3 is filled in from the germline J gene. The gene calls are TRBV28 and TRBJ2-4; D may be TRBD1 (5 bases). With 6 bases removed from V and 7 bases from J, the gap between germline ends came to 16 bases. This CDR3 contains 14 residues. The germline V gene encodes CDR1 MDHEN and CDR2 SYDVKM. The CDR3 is CASSQDQGANIQYF. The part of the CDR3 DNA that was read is TGTGCCAGCAGCCAAGATCAGGGCGCGAACATT.

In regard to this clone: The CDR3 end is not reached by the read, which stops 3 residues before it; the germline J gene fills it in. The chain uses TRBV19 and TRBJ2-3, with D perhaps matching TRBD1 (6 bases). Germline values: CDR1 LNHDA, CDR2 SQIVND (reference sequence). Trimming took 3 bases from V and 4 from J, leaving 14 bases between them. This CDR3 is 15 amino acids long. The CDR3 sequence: CASSIKPGAADTQYF. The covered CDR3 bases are TGTGCCAGTAGTATCAAGCCAGGGGCCGCAGATACG.

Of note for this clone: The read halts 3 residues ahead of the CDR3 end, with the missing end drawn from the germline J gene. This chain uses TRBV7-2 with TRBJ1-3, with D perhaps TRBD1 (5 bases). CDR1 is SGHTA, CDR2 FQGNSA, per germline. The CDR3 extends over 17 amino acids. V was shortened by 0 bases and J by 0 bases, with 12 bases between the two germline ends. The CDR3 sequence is CASSLAGETVSGNTIYF. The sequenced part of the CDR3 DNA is TGTGCCAGCAGCTTAGCAGGGGAGACGGTCTCTGGAAACACC.

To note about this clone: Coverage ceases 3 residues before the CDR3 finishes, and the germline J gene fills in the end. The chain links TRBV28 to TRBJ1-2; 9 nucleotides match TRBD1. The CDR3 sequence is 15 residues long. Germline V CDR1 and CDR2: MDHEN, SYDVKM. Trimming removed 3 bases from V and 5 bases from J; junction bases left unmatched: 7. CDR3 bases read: TGTGCCAGCAGTTTTCTCGGGACAGGGTGGTATGGC. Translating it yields CASSFLGTGWYG. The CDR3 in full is CASSFLGTGWYGYTF.

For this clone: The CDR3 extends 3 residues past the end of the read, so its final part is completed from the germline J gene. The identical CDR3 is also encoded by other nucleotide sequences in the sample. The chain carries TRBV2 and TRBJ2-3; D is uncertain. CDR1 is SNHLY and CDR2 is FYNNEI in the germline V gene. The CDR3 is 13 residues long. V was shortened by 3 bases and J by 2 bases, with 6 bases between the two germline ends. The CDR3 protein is CASSERLTDTQYF. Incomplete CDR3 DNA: TGTGCCAGCAGTGAGAGACTCACAGATACG.